This TCR beta chain appears in the sequencing data of a study of shared clonotypes between healthy human individuals. The study's findings and limits: The small donor group covered limited genetic and exposure diversity. It was observed that roughly 5.5% of naive CD4 clonotypes were shared across a handful of donors.

Every immunoSEQ plate was one replicate of a subset's evenly spread DNA. Clones were sequenced by immunoSEQ multiplex PCR, and TCRdb holds only the in-frame ones, with some missing. The data hold around 2,000,000 clones, with roughly 95% observed a single time. Terminally differentiated effector memory CD45RA+ cells were excluded from the naive CD8 cells, which were CD45RO-negative and positively selected for CCR7. With regard to this clone: The antigen is unknown.

The source material was naive CD8+ T cells sorted from blood. The receptor comes from a man aged 18 to 29 in good health.

CDR3 DNA: TGTGCCAGCAGCTTACTTGGCTCCTACGAGCAGTACTTC. It specifies CASSLLGSYEQYF. V is TRBV13 and J is TRBJ2-7, with no clear D. The CDR3 consists of 13 residues. Per germline, CDR1 PRHDT and CDR2 FYEKMQ (reference sequence). Trimming pared 2 bases from V and 0 bases from J, leaving 5 bases between.